The present entry profiles one TCR beta chain with its context. Germline V CDR1 and CDR2: DFQATT, SNEGSKA (reference sequence). The CDR3 has 18 residues. Trimming stripped 2 bases from V and 2 bases from J, with 19 bases between. Random hexamers served to reverse transcribe roughly 0.45 to 1 ug RNA. Multiplex PCR with immunoSEQ amplified the TCR beta CDR3 across 54 Vbeta and 13 Jbeta. TCRdb re-called the immunoSEQ multiplex PCR reads through MiXCR, storing one row per CDR3 protein. Among over 150,000 distinct CDR3 sequences, roughly 95% were seen once, and the ten largest hold 0.093%. Sequencing of TCR beta was carried out in blood CD8+ and CD4+ T cells. The multiple sclerosis controls comprised treatment-naive patients whose relapsing-remitting disease was stable or active. The CD8+ and CD4+ T cells were negatively isolated, with the TEMRA cells enriched by FACS. These data originate in a study of CD8 T cells in Susac syndrome.

The material sequenced was CD4+ T cells from PBMCs. This chain uses TRBV20-1 with TRBJ1-6; D is perhaps TRBD1 (5 bases). This receptor was taken from a human donor with multiple sclerosis. The CDR3 region is CSARSYRGEGTYNSPLHF. CDR3 sequence (DNA): TGCAGTGCTAGATCCTACAGAGGGGAAGGAACCTATAATTCACCCCTCCACTTT.